The clone carrying this TCR beta chain occurred many times. Its antigen is unknown. These data come from a study of Graves' ophthalmopathy and Graves' hyperthyroidism. Using RNA transcripts, the TCR beta CDR3 regions were amplified. The workflow started with a first-round RT-PCR run with HTBI primers and then moved on to a second-round multiplex PCR. Each CDR3 protein gets one entry after TCRdb re-called the multiplex PCR reads with MiXCR. The sample yields a few hundred thousand distinct CDR3 sequences, roughly a fifth seen once. Whole-study results and caveats: Sensitivity of around 86% and specificity of roughly 80% were achieved when a 13-signature model separated ophthalmopathy from stable hyperthyroidism. Most thyroid clonotypes expanded beyond 0.001 frequency were also found in blood.

Trimming stripped 0 bases from V and 10 bases from J, with 25 bases between. Germline CDR1 is DFQATT and CDR2 is SNEGSKA (reference sequence). The CDR3 sequence is 18 residues long. The authors diagnosed from clinical symptoms, serum thyroxine, TRAb, thyroid ultrasound and orbital computed tomography. The PBMCs had their origin in 7.5 to 10 ml of fresh peripheral blood. V gene TRBV20-1 combines with J gene TRBJ1-6; D remains ambiguous. Sequenced material: peripheral blood. The clonotype originates from a woman between 50 and 59 years old with Graves' ophthalmopathy. The chain's CDR3 is CSARDSSGETTVGSPLHF. The DNA for the CDR3 is TGCAGTGCTAGAGATTCCTCCGGGGAAACTACGGTCGGATCACCCCTCCACTTT.